This entry features one T cell receptor beta chain sequence. Its antigen is currently not known. Base qualities are missing; no much larger clone stands one base away. TCRdb records Illumina NovaSeq 6000 as the sequencer. Synthesis of TCR cDNA relied on 5'RACE template switching, a step that introduced a universal primer site along with unique molecular identifiers. Priming of cDNA synthesis was performed from both the TCR alpha and TCR beta constant segments. Libraries were amplified in two PCR steps, with sample barcodes and sequencing adapters added in the second step. Libraries were sequenced on Illumina HiSeq 2500 (2x100 bp) or NovaSeq (2x150 bp). The paper's data handling went like this. MIGEC was used to demultiplex reads and collapse the reads into UMI consensus sequences, and MiXCR was used for V(D)J alignment. Clonotypes responding to the vaccine were identified with edgeR on replicate PBMC samples, with the criteria of FDR below 0.01 and a log2 fold change above 5 up to day 15. Each bulk clonotype received a CD4 or CD8 identity based on whether the sequenced CD4 or CD8 repertoire contained that clonotype at higher abundance. TCRdb reworked the public reads: Q25 trimming with fastp, MiXCR clone assembly, productive beta chains retained. Rows with one shared CDR3 protein collapse into an entry with the most common genes and DNA. The V and J calls were determined by TCRdb, not by the authors. The sample table contains 200,000 to 300,000 distinct CDR3 sequences; only one count was recorded for around 3.5% of them. 15% to 20% of the sample belongs to the ten largest clones.

This entry comes from a study of T cells after yellow fever vaccination (dated by TCRdb to the late 2010s). For the wider study: The SMART-Seq v4 Ultra Low Input RNA kit was used to prepare libraries from fractions with low cell numbers. Bulk TCR alpha and beta repertoires were sequenced longitudinally to track T-cell clones before and after primary and booster YFV17D yellow fever vaccination. The cohort comprised two healthy male donors, one aged 18 to 30 and one aged 30 to 40 years. Blood was drawn at multiple timepoints before and after primary and secondary immunization, with bulk PBMC replicates and cell subsets isolated. Study-wide conclusions, independent of this receptor: The study included only a couple of donors, which limits how far the findings can be generalized. A small fraction of clonotypes showed up in both the CD4 and CD8 compartments, probably as a result of convergent recombination. Because abundant contaminating clonotypes from the bulk population could be contained in FACS-sorted repertoires, computational filtering was required. The secondary T-cell response was found to be weaker but faster than the primary response, with a peak reached on day 5 rather than on day 15. After the booster, most clones that had expanded after primary vaccination were detected again (nearly 97% of CD4 and more than 85% of CD8), suggesting broad maintenance of memory.

Via the germline V gene, CDR1 is SGDLS and CDR2 YYNGEE. V is pruned by 5 bases and J by 9 bases, leaving 20 bases of the junction without a gene match. The CDR3 measures 16 amino acids from cysteine to valine. Just CDR3 DNA is preserved here, 48 bases in frame from base 1. What the treatment or condition label conveys for this sample: live attenuated yellow fever vaccine strain. At each blood-draw timepoint, two biological replicates of bulk PBMCs were obtained. A standard Ficoll-Paque protocol was used to isolate PBMCs from peripheral blood. TriZol was used to extract RNA from bulk PBMCs, CD4 and CD8 fractions, and dextramer-positive and dextramer-negative fractions.

The sequenced sample was PBMCs, obtained 15 days after the yellow fever booster vaccination. The chain was built from TRBV9 and TRBJ2-7, with 7 bases aligning to TRBD2. The TCR was taken from a man aged 18 to 30 who received the YFV17D yellow fever vaccine. The CDR3 protein sequence reads: CASSITPGTTYGGQYV. In nucleotides, the sequence is TGTGCCAGCAGTATCACCCCCGGGACTACCTACGGTGGGCAGTACGTC.